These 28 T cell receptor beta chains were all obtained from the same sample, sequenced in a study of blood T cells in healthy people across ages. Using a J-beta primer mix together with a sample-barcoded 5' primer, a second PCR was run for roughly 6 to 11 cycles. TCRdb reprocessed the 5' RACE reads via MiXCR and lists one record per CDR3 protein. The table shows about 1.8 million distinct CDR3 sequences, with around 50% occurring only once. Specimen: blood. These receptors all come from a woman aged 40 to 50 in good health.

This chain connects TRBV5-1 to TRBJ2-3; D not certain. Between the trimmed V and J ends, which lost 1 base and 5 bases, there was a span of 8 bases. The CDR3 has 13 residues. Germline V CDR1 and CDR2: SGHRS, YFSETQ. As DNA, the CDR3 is TGCGCCAGCAGCTTGAAAGGAATAGATACGCAGTATTTT. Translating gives CASSLKGIDTQYF.

The CDR3 sequence: CASSESLGGYGYTF. CDR3 DNA sequence: TGCGCCAGCAGTGAGTCGTTGGGTGGCTATGGCTACACCTTC. The chain links TRBV10-1 to TRBJ1-2; D is unresolved. There are 14 residues in the CDR3. Trimming removed 0 bases from V and 4 bases from J, with 9 bases in between. CDR1 is WNHNN, CDR2 SYGVQD, per germline (reference sequence).

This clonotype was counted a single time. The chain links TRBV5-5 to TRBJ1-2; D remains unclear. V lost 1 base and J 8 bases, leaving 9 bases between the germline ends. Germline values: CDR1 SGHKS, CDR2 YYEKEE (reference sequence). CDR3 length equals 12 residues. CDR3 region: CASSLSAKGYTF. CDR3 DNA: TGTGCCAGCAGCTTGTCGGCGAAAGGCTACACCTTC.

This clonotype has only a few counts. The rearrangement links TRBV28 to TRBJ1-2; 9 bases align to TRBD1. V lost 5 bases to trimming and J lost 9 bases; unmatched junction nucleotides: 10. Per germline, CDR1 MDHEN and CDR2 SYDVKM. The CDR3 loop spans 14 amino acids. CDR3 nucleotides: TGTGCCAGCAGTAGGGGACAGGGTTCGGGCCGCTACACCTTC. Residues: CASSRGQGSGRYTF.

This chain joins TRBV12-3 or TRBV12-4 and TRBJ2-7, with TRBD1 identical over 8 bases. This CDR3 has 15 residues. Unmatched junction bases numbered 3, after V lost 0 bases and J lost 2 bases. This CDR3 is CASSLADRGTYEQYF. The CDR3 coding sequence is TGTGCCAGCAGTTTAGCCGACAGGGGAACCTACGAGCAGTACTTC.

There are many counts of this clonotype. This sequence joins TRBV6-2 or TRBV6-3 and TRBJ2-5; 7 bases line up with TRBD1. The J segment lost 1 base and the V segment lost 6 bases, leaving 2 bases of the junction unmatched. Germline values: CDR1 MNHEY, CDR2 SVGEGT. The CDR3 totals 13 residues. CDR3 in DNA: TGTGCCAGCAGGTGGACAGGCCAAGAGACCCAGTACTTC. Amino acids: CASRWTGQETQYF.

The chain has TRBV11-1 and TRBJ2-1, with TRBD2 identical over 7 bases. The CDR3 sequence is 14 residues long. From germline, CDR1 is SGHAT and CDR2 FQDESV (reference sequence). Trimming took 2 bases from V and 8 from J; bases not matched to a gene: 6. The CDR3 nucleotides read TGTGCCAGCAGCTTACTAGCGGTGGGGGATGAGCAGTTCTTC. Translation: CASSLLAVGDEQFF.

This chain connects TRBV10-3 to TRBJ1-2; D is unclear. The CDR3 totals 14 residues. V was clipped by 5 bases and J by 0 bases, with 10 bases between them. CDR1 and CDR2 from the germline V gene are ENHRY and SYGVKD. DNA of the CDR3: TGTGCCATCAGTACGGACGGTTCTAACTATGGCTACACCTTC. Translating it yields CAISTDGSNYGYTF.

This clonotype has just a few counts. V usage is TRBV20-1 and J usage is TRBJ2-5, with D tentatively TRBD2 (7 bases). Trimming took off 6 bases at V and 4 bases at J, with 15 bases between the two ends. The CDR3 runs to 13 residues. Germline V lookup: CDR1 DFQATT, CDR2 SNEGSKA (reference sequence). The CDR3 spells CSARWGGTETQYF. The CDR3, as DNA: TGCAGTGCCCGTTGGGGGGGCACAGAGACCCAGTACTTC.

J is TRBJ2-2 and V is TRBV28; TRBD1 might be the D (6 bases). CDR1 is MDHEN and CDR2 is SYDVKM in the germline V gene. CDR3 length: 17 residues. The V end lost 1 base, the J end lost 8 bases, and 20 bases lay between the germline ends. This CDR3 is CASSLSLGQSFGGELFF. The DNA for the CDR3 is TGTGCCAGCAGTTTATCTCTCGGACAGAGCTTTGGGGGGGAGCTGTTTTTT.

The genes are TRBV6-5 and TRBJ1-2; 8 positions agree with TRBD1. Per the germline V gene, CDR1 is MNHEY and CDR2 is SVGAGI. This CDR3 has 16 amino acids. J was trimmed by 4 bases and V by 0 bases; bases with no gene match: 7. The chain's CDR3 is CASSYSTGGSSYGYTF. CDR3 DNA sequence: TGTGCCAGCAGTTACTCCACAGGGGGTTCCAGCTATGGCTACACCTTC.

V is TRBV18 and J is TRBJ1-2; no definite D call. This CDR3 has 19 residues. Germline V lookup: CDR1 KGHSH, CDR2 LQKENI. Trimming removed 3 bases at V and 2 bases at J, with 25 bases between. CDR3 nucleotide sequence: TGTGCCAGCTCACCCCTAGGACGGATGACGGGTCTAACGAACTATGGCTACACCTTC. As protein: CASSPLGRMTGLTNYGYTF.

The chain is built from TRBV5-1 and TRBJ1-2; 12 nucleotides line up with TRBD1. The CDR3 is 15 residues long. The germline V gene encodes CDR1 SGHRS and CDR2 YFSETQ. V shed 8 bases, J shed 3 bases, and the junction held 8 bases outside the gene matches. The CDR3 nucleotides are TGCGCCAGTGGCCCGGGACAGGGGGCTTACTATGGCTACACCTTC. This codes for CASGPGQGAYYGYTF.

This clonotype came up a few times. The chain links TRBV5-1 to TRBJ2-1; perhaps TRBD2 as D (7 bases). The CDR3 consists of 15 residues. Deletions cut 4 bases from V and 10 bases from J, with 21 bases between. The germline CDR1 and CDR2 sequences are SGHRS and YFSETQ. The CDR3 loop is CASSMRGGPDPEQFF. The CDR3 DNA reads TGCGCCAGCAGCATGAGGGGGGGTCCGGATCCAGAGCAGTTCTTC. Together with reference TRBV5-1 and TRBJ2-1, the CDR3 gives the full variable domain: KAGVTQTPRYLIKTRGQQVTLSCSPISGHRSVSWYQQTPGQGLQFLFEYFSETQRNKGNFPGRFSGRQFSNSRSEMNVSTLELGDSALYLCASSMRGGPDPEQFFGPGTRLTVL.

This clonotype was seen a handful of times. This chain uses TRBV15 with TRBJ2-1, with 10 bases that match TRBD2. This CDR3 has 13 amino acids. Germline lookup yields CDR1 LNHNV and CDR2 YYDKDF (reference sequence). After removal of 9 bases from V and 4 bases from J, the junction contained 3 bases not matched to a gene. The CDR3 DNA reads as TGTGCCACAGGACTAGCGGAGTACAATGAGCAGTTCTTC. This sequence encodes CATGLAEYNEQFF.

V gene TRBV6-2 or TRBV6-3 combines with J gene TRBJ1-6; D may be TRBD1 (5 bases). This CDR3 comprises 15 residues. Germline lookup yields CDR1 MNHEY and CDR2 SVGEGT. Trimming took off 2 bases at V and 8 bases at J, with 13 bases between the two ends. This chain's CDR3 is CASSYDQGLDSPLHF. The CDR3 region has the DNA TGTGCCAGCAGTTACGATCAGGGTCTCGATTCACCCCTCCACTTT.

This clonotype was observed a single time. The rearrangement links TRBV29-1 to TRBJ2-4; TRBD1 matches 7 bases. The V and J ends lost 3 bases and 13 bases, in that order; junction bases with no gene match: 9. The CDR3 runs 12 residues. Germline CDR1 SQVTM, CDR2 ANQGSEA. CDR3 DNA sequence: TGCAGCGTTGAGACAGGGACGGGTGAGCAGTACTTC. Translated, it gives CSVETGTGEQYF.

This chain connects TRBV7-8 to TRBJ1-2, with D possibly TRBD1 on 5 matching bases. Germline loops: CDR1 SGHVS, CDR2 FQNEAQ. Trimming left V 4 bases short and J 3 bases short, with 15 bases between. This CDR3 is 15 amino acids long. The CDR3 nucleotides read TGTGCCAGCAGCTCTAACCATGACAGAGACTATGGCTACACCTTC. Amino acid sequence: CASSSNHDRDYGYTF.

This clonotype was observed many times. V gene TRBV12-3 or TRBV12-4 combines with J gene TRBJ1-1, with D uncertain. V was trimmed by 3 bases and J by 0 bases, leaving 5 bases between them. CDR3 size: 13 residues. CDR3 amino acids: CASSFGLNTEAFF. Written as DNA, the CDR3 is TGTGCCAGCAGTTTCGGTTTGAACACTGAAGCTTTCTTT.

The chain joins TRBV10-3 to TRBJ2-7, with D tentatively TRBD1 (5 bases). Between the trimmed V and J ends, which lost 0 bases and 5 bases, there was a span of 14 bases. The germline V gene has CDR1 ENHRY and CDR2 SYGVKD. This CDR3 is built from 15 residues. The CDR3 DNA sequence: TGTGCCATCAGTGAGTCTGGTAGGGGCACCGACGAGCAGTACTTC. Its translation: CAISESGRGTDEQYF.

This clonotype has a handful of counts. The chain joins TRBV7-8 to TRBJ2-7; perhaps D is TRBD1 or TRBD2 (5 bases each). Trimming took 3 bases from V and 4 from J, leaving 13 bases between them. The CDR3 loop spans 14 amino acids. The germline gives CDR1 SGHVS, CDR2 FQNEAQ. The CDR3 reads CASSFGAETYEQYF. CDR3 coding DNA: TGTGCCAGCAGCTTCGGGGCAGAGACTTACGAGCAGTACTTC.

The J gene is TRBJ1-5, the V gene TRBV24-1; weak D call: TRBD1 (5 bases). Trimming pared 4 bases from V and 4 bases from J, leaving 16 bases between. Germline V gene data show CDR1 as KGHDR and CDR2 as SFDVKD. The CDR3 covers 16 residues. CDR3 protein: CATSETGDPENQPQHF. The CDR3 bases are TGTGCCACCAGTGAAACAGGAGACCCGGAAAATCAGCCCCAGCATTTT.

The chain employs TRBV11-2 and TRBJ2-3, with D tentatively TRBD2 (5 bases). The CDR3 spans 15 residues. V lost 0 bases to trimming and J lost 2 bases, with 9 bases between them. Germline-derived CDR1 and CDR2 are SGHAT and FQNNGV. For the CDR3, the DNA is TGTGCCAGCAGCTTAGAACGGACTTTCACAGATACGCAGTATTTT. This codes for CASSLERTFTDTQYF.

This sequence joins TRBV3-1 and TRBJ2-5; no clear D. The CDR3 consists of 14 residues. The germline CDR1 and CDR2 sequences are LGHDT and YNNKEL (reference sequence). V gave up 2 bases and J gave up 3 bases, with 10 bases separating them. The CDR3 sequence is CASSQKQEEETQYF. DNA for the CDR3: TGTGCCAGCAGCCAAAAACAAGAGGAAGAGACCCAGTACTTC.

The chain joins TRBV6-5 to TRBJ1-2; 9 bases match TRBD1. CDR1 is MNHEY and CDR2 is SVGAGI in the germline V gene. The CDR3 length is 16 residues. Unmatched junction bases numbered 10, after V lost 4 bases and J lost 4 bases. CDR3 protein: CASSSTGGPSFYGYTF. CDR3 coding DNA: TGTGCCAGCAGTTCAACAGGGGGCCCCTCGTTCTATGGCTACACCTTC.

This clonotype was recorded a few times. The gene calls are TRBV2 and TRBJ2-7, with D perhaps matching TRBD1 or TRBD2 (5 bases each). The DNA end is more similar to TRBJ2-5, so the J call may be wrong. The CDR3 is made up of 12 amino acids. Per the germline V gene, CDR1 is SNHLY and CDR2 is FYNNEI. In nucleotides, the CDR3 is TGTGCCAGCAGGGGGGATTGGGGGACCCAGTACTTC. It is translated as CASRGDWGTQYF.

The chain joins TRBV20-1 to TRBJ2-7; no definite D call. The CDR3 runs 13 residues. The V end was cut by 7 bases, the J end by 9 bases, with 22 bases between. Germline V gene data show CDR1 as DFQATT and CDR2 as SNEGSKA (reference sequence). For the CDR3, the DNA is TGCAGTGTCCGGCCTCCGAGTTCAGGTGCGCAGTACTTC. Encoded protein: CSVRPPSSGAQYF.

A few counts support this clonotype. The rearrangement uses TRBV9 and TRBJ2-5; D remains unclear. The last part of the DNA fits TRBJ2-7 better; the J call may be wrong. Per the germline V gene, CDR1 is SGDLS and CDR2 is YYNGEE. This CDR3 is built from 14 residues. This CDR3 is CASSVGQPVGEQYF. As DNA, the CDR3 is TGTGCCAGCAGCGTAGGTCAGCCCGTAGGCGAGCAGTACTTC.